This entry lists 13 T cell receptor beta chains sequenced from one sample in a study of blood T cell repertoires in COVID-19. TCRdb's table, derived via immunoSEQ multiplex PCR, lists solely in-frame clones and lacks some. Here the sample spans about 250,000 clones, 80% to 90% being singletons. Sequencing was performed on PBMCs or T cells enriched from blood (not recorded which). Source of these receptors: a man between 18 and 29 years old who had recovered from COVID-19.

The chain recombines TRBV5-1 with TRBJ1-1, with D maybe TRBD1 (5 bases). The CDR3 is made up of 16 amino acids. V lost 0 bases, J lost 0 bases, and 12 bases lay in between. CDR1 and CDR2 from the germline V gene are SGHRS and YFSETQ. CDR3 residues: CASSLVPGLMNTEAFF. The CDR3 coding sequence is TGCGCCAGCAGCTTGGTTCCAGGGCTAATGAACACTGAAGCTTTCTTT.

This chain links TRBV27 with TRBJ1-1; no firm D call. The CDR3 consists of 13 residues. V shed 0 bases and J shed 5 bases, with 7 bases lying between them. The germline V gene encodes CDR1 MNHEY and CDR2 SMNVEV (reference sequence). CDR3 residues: CASSLSLRTEAFF. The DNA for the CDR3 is TGTGCCAGCAGTTTATCTCTGAGGACTGAAGCTTTCTTT.

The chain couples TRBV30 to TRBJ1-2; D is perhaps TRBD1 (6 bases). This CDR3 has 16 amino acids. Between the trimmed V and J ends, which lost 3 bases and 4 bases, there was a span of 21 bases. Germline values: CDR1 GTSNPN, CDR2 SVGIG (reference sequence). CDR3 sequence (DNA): TGTGCCTGGAGGGACGTCATTAGGGGGTCTGGCTATGGCTACACCTTC. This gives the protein CAWRDVIRGSGYGYTF.

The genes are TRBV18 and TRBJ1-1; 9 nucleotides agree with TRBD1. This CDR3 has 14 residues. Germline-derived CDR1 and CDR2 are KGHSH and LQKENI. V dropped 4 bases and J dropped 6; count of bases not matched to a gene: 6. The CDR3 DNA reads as TGTGCCAGCTCACTCAACAGGGGGCTGGCTGAAGCTTTCTTT. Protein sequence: CASSLNRGLAEAFF. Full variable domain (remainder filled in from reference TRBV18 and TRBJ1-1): NAGVMQNPRHLVRRRGQEARLRCSPMKGHSHVYWYRQLPEEGLKFMVYLQKENIIDESGMPKERFSAEFPKEGPSILRIQQVVRGDSAAYFCASSLNRGLAEAFFGQGTRLTVV.

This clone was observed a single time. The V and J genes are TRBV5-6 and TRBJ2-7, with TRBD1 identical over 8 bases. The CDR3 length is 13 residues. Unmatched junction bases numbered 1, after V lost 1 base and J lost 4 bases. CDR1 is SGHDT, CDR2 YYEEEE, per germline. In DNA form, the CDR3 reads TGTGCCAGCAGCTTGACAGGGGGTTACGAGCAGTACTTC. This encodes CASSLTGGYEQYF.

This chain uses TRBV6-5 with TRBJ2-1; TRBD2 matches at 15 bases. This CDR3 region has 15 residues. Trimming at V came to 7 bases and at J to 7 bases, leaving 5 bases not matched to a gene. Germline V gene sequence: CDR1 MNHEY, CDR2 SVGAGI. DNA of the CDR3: TGTGCCAGCAAACTAGGGACTAGCGGGAGGAATGAGCAGTTCTTC. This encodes CASKLGTSGRNEQFF.

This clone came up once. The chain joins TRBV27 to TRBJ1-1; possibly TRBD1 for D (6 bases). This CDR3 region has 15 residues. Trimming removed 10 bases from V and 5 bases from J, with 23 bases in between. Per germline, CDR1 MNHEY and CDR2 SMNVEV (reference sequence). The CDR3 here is CATTTGQGSNTEAFF. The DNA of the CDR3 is TGTGCCACCACGACGGGGCAGGGGTCGAATACTGAAGCTTTCTTT.

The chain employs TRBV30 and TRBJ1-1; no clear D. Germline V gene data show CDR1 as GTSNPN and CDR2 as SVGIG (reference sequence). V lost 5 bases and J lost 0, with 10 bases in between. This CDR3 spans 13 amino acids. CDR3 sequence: CAWEKTVNTEAFF. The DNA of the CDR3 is TGTGCCTGGGAAAAAACAGTGAACACTGAAGCTTTCTTT. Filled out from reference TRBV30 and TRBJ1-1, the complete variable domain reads SQTIHQWPATLVQPVGSPLSLECTVEGTSNPNLYWYRQAAGRGLQLLFYSVGIGQISSEVPQNLSASRPQDRQFILSSKKLLLSDSGFYLCAWEKTVNTEAFFGQGTRLTVV.

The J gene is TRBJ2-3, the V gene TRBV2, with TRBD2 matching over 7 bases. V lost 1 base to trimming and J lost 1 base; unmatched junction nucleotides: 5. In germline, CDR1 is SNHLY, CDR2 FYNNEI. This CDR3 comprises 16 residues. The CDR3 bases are TGTGCCAGCAGTGAAGGTCTAGCGGATGGCACAGATACGCAGTATTTT. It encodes CASSEGLADGTDTQYF.

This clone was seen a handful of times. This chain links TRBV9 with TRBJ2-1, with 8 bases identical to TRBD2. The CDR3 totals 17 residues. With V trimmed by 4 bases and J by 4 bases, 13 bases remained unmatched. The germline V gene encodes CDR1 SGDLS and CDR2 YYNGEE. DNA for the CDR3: TGTGCCAGCAGCTTTAGCCCTACTAGCGGACCGTACAATGAGCAGTTCTTC. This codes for CASSFSPTSGPYNEQFF.

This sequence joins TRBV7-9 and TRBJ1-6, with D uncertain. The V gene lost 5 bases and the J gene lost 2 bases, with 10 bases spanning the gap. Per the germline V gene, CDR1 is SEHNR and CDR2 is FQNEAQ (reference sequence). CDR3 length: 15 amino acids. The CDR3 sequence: CASSDEAAYNSPLHF. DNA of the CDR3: TGTGCCAGCAGCGATGAGGCAGCCTATAATTCACCCCTCCACTTT. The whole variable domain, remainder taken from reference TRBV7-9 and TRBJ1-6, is DTGVSQNPRHKITKRGQNVTFRCDPISEHNRLYWYRQTLGQGPEFLTYFQNEAQLEKSRLLSDRFSAERPKGSFSTLEIQRTEQGDSAMYLCASSDEAAYNSPLHFGNGTRLTVT.

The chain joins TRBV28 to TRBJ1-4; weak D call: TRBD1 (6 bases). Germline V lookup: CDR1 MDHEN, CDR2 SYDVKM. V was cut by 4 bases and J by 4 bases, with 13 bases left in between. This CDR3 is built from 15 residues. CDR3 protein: CASSSEGQLNEKLFF. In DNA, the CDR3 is TGTGCCAGCAGTTCAGAGGGACAACTTAATGAAAAACTGTTTTTT.

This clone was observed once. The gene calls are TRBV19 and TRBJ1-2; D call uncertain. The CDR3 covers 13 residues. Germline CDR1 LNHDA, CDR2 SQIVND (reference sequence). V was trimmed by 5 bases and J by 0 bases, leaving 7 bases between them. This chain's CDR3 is CASSVGSNYGYTF. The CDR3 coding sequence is TGTGCCAGTAGTGTCGGTTCTAACTATGGCTACACCTTC.